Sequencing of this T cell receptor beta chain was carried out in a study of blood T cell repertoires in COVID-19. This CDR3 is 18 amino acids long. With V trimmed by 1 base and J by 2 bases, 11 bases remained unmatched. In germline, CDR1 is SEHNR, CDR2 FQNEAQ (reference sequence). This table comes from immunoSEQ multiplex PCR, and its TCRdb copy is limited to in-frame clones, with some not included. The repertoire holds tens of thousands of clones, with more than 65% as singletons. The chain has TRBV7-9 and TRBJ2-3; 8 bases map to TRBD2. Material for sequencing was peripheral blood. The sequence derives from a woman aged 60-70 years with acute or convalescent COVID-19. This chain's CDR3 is CASSLVAGPSIHTDTQYF. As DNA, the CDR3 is TGTGCCAGCAGCTTAGTAGCGGGGCCATCCATTCACACAGATACGCAGTATTTT.